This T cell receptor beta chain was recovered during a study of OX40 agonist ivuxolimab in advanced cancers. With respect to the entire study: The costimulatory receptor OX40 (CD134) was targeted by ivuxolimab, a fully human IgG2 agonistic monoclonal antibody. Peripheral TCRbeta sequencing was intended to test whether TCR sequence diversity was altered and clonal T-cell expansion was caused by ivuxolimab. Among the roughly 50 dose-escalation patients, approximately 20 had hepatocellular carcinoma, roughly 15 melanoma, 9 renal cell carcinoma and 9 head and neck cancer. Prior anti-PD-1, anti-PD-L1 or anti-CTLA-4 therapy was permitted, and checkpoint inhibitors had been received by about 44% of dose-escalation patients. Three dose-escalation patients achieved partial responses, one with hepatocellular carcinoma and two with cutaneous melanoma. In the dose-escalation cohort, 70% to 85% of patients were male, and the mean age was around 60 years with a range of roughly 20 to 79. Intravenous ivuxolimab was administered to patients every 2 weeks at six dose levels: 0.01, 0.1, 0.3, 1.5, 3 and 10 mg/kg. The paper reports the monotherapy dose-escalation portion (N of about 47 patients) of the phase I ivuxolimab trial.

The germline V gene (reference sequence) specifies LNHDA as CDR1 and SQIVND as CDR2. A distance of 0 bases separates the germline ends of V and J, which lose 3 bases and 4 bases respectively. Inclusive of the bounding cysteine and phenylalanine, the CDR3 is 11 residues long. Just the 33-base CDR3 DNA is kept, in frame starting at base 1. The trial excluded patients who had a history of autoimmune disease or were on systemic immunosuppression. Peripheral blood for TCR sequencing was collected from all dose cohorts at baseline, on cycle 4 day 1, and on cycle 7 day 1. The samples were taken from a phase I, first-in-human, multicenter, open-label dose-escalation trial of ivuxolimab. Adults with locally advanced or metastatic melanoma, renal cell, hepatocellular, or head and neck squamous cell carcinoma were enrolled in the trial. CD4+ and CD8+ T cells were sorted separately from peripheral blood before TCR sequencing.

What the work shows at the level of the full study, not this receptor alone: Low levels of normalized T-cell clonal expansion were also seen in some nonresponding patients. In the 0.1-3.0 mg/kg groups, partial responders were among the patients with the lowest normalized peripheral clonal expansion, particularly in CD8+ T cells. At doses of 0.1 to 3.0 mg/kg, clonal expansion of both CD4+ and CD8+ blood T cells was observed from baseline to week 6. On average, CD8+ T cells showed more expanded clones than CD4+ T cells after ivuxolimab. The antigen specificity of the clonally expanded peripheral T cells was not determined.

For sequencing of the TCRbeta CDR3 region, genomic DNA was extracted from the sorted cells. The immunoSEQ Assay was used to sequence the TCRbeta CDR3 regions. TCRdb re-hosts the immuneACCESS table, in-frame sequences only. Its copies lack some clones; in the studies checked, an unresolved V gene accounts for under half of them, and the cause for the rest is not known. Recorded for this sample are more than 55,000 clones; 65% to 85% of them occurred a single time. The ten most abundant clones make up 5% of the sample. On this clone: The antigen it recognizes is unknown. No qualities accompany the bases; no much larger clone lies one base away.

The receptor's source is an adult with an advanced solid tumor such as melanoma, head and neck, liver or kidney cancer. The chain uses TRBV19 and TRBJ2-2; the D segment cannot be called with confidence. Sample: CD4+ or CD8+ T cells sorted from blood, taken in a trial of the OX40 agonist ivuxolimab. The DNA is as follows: TGTGCCAGTAGTATCACCGGGGAGCTGTTTTTT. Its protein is CASSITGELFF.